This TCR beta chain was sequenced during a study of vaccination and CD4 T cells after COVID-19. The CDR3 is 13 amino acids. CDR1 is KGHDR and CDR2 is SFDVKD in the germline V gene. Trimming stripped 9 bases from V and 4 bases from J, with 14 bases between. This clonotype appeared a few times. Its antigen is unidentified. The treatment denotes: approximately nine-day PBMC culture with coronavirus spike peptide pools or control peptides (ViraFEST assay). Sequencing of DNA taken from cultured CD4+ T cells relied on the Oncomine TCR Beta short-read assay. Genomic DNA was isolated from cultured CD4+ T cells. In TCRdb, the PCR reads were re-called with MiXCR into one record per CDR3 protein. The profile covers some 13,000 distinct CDR3 sequences, with approximately 69% appearing a single time and around 31% taken by the ten largest.

Material: CD4+ T cells from blood, cultured in vitro. The chain is built from TRBV24-1 and TRBJ1-1; D is possibly TRBD1 (5 bases). The sequence came from a human donor who had recovered from COVID-19. The CDR3 is CATRGKLGTEAFF. The CDR3 bases are TGTGCCACCCGGGGGAAACTGGGCACTGAAGCTTTCTTT.